The TCR beta chain described here comes from a study of cytomegalovirus exposure and HLA in healthy donors. Primers: 60 Vbeta forward and 13 Jbeta reverse. This table comes from immunoSEQ multiplex PCR, and its TCRdb copy is limited to in-frame clones, with some not included. The sample has around 140,000 clones, about four fifths seen once. The table lists this clone with a count of one. Its target is not known. The study's findings and limits: Cytomegalovirus association was listed for 150 or so TCR beta chains. The study found most TCR sequences rare, yet found some public TCRs in many donors. Further analysis was carried out later, and it showed several of the most significant clusters appearing linked to common viral pathogens.

Nominally healthy donors provided the samples, though records likely missed some immune exposures. The material sequenced was PBMCs. The receptor's source is a woman aged 18-30 years in good health and CMV-seropositive.

In DNA, the CDR3 is TGTGCCATCAGTGAGTCGGAGGGTATTGGCTACGAGCAGTACTTC. Its protein product is CAISESEGIGYEQYF. The chain carries TRBV10-3 and TRBJ2-7; perhaps TRBD2 as D (6 bases). Germline CDR1 and CDR2: ENHRY and SYGVKD. Trimming removed 0 bases at V and 3 bases at J, with 12 bases between. This CDR3 contains 15 residues.